What follows describes a single T cell receptor (beta chain). The antigen it recognizes is unknown. One base away there is no much larger clone; base qualities are not given. The library was generated by the immunoSEQ multiplex PCR assay. Primary melanoma tumor tissue was subjected to high-throughput sequencing of the T-cell receptor beta chain. The source study handled its data this way. TCRB CDR3 sharing between samples and the distribution of insertions and deletions were included in the repertoire analyses. A gradient-boosted model ranked how well the T-cell fraction predicted outcome compared with histopathological variables. TCRdb re-hosts the immuneACCESS table, in-frame sequences only. Its copies lack some clones; in the studies checked, an unresolved V gene accounts for under half of them, and the cause for the rest is not known. The V and J calls and the clone size are those of that table, but D and trimming were determined from the DNA. For this sample the table gives some 410 clones, of which approximately 88% were detected only once. 14% of the sample comes from the top ten.

Each patient's primary melanoma had been surgically resected and was viewed as potentially curable, though still at risk of metastatic recurrence. The data derive from a study of primary melanoma T cells and metastatic recurrence (dated by TCRdb to the early 2020s). Notes on the research overall: The cohort consisted of approximately 210 primary melanomas of stage T2 to T4, each more than 1 mm thick. Whether patient outcome could be predicted by T-cell fraction and T-cell repertoire clonality in primary melanoma tumors was the question this study put to the test. The T-cell fraction measured by TCR beta sequencing was compared against progression-free survival as the clinical outcome. The sequencing-derived T-cell fraction was compared with histopathological grading of tumor-infiltrating lymphocytes.

What the work shows at the level of the full study, not this receptor alone: The authors presented an effective T-cell-mediated antitumor response in primary melanoma only as a suggestion and not as a demonstrated mechanism. Adding T-cell fraction to tumor thickness reportedly improved progression-free survival prediction more than adding any other histopathological variable. A T-cell fraction greater than 20% appeared to be protective whatever the ulceration status, mitotic rate or nodal disease. Progression-free survival was reportedly predicted by the tumor T-cell fraction independently of thickness, ulceration, mitotic rate and age.

The specimen was melanoma tumor tissue. The sequence was collected from a human donor with melanoma.

Here is the DNA: TGTGCCAGCAGCTTGGGACTAGCGGGGGTTACAGAGACCCAGTACTTC. This codes for CASSLGLAGVTETQYF. The V gene is TRBV11-3 and the J gene is TRBJ2-5; 14 of the junction bases match TRBD2. Unmatched junction bases come to 4, with V trimmed by 3 bases and J by 4 bases. CDR3 length: 16 amino acids, cysteine to phenylalanine. The DNA shown is the 48-base CDR3, in frame from base 1. According to the germline V gene, CDR1 reads SGHNT and CDR2 reads YENEEA.